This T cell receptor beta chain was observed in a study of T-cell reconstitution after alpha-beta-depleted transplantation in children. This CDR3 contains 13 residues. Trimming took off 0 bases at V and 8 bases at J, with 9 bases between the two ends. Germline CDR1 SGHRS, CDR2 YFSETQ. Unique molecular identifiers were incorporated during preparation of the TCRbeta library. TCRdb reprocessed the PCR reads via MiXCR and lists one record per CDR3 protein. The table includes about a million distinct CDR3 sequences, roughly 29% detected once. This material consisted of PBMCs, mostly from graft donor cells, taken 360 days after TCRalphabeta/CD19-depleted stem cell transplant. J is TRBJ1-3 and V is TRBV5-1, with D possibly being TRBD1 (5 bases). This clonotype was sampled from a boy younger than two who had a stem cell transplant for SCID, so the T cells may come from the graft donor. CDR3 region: CASSLGQGDTIYF. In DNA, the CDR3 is TGCGCCAGCAGCTTGGGCCAGGGCGACACCATATATTTT.